This is a list of T cell receptor beta chains from one sample in a study of B cell selection in AIRE deficiency. Profiled with immunoSEQ multiplex PCR; TCRdb holds only in-frame clones, not every one. The sample contains roughly 25,000 clones, 95% of which appear only once. The specimen sequenced was CD4+CD127+ conventional T cells sorted from PBMCs. All receptors derive from a human donor in good health. CDR3s leave out the opening cysteine and the closing phenylalanine or tryptophan. Each record gives: CDR3 protein, clone size, J gene, V gene. Rows give clone size only sometimes, using once, few, many, or a class for an expanded clone.

CDR3: ASSSLEDTPPRGLH
size: NA
J: TRBJ1-6
V: TRBV16

CDR3: ASSELQYGYT
size: once
J: TRBJ1-2
V: TRBV2

CDR3: ASSLSGVVSTDTQY
size: once
J: TRBJ2-3
V: TRBV28

CDR3: ASGGKEGGTLYEQY
size: NA
J: TRBJ2-7
V: TRBV5-1

CDR3: ASSSRRVYNSPLH
size: NA
J: TRBJ1-6
V: TRBV6-5

CDR3: ASSLLSRATPF
size: NA
J: TRBJ2-1
V: TRBV5-5

CDR3: ASSKDGTGGLETQY
size: NA
J: TRBJ2-5
V: TRBV21-1

CDR3: ASSIPGQGGEKLF
size: NA
J: TRBJ1-4
V: TRBV6-5

CDR3: ASGWTVGPQH
size: once
J: TRBJ1-5
V: TRBV6-1

CDR3: ASSTYNEQF
size: NA
J: TRBJ2-1
V: TRBV5-6